This T cell receptor (beta chain) emerged from a study of shared clonotypes between healthy human individuals. Germline V lookup: CDR1 SEHNR, CDR2 FQNEAQ (reference sequence). V lost 5 bases and J lost 5, with 24 bases in between. This CDR3 spans 17 amino acids. The study, taken as a whole, reports: On the whole, naive subsets had larger estimated richness than memory subsets had.

On this clone: What it binds is unknown.

The method was immunoSEQ multiplex PCR; TCRdb's version includes in-frame clones alone and lacks a portion of them. There are 2 million to 3 million clones in the sample; 90% to 95% occur only once, and approximately 0.37% lies in the top ten. This chain connects TRBV7-9 to TRBJ1-2; D is undetermined. The sequence came from a man between 18 and 29 years old in good health. Some clones in this sample may be carry-over from other donors' samples. Specimen: naive CD4+ T cells from PBMCs. Noted subset: CD45RA+ positively selected. The CDR3 DNA is TGTGCCAGCAGCCCAAGTGAGCGAGCGGTTGCCGTGTATGGCTACACCTTC. This sequence encodes CASSPSERAVAVYGYTF.